Shown below are 20 T cell receptor beta chains from a single sample sequenced in a study of OX40 agonist ivuxolimab in advanced cancers. Sequencing was performed with immunoSEQ multiplex PCR; in TCRdb, only in-frame clones are kept and a portion is missing. The sample has about 53,000 clones; approximately 88% are singletons. The material was CD4+ or CD8+ T cells sorted from blood, obtained in a trial of the OX40 agonist ivuxolimab. Every receptor here comes from an adult with an advanced solid tumor such as melanoma, head and neck, liver or kidney cancer.

This clone was counted a few times. The V gene is TRBV5-6, the J gene TRBJ2-5, with 11 positions matching TRBD2. The CDR3 is made up of 13 amino acids. Trimming cost V 9 bases and J 2 bases; bases outside gene matches: 3. From germline, CDR1 is SGHDT and CDR2 YYEEEE. The CDR3 loop is CATRLAGQETQYF. CDR3 in DNA: TGTGCCACCCGACTAGCGGGACAAGAGACCCAGTACTTC.

This chain joins TRBV7-3 and TRBJ2-1, with TRBD2 identical over 9 bases. With V trimmed by 5 bases and J by 7 bases, 9 bases remained unmatched. This CDR3 region has 15 residues. In germline, CDR1 is SGHTA, CDR2 FQGTGA. Here the CDR3 DNA reads TGTGCCAGCAGCCCTAGTAGCGGGAGATTTAATGAGCAGTTCTTC. Translated: CASSPSSGRFNEQFF.

The genes are TRBV7-3 and TRBJ2-3; D uncertain. CDR1 and CDR2 from the germline V gene are SGHTA and FQGTGA. The CDR3 contains 14 residues. Deletions cut 2 bases from V and 0 bases from J, with 6 bases between. CDR3 DNA sequence: TGTGCCAGCAGCTTAGCGCTAAGCACAGATACGCAGTATTTT. Its translation: CASSLALSTDTQYF.

The chain recombines TRBV11-3 with TRBJ2-7; D is possibly TRBD1 or TRBD2 (5 bases each). The germline V and J ends were trimmed by 5 bases and 1 base, with 12 bases remaining between them. Germline CDR1 reads SGHNT; CDR2 reads YENEEA. This CDR3 comprises 14 residues. CDR3 region: CASSPWDGSYEQYF. The DNA of the CDR3 is TGTGCCAGCAGCCCCTGGGACGGTTCCTACGAGCAGTACTTC.

The chain combines TRBV6-1 with TRBJ1-2, with TRBD1 matching over 10 bases. The CDR3 covers 15 residues. Unmatched junction bases numbered 13, after V lost 7 bases and J lost 8 bases. Germline-derived CDR1 and CDR2 are MNHNS and SASEGT. The CDR3 region has the DNA TGTGCCAGCATGGATCCCCCCGACAGGGGGCACGGCTACACCTTC. As protein: CASMDPPDRGHGYTF.

This clone was recorded a few times. The chain carries TRBV14 and TRBJ1-1, with TRBD1 identical over 10 bases. Trimming cost V 0 bases and J 6 bases; bases outside gene matches: 7. The CDR3 is made up of 16 amino acids. From germline, CDR1 is SGHDN and CDR2 FVKESK. CDR3 sequence reads: CASSQDSGDRGAEAFF. Written as DNA, the CDR3 is TGTGCCAGCAGCCAAGATTCGGGGGACAGGGGCGCTGAAGCTTTCTTT. The full variable domain, in which reference TRBV14 and TRBJ1-1 provide the parts outside the CDR3, is EAGVTQFPSHSVIEKGQTVTLRCDPISGHDNLYWYRRVMGKEIKFLLHFVKESKQDESGMPNNRFLAERTGGTYSTLKVQPAELEDSGVYFCASSQDSGDRGAEAFFGQGTRLTVV.

This chain connects TRBV7-8 to TRBJ1-6, with TRBD1 as a possible D gene (6 bases). CDR3 length equals 16 residues. In germline, CDR1 is SGHVS, CDR2 FQNEAQ. Trimming shortened V by 5 bases and J by 0 bases, and 11 bases separated the two germline ends. CDR3 coding DNA: TGTGCCAGCAGCACTTCAGGGGCCTCCTATAATTCACCCCTCCACTTT. It is translated as CASSTSGASYNSPLHF.

A few counts support this clone. The chain couples TRBV21-1 to TRBJ1-4. TRBV21-1 is designated a pseudogene. The CDR3 loop spans 14 amino acids. The CDR3 sequence is CASSKEGGNEKLFF. For the CDR3, the DNA is TGTGCCAGCAGCAAAGAGGGCGGAAATGAAAAACTGTTTTTT.

This clone was seen more than once but under ten times. As DNA, the CDR3 is TGCGCCAGCGGCCGGTCGGTAGGGACAGATACGCAGTATTTT. Translation: CASGRSVGTDTQYF. This rearrangement joins TRBV5-1 to TRBJ2-3; no firm D call. There are 14 residues in the CDR3. Trimming took off 7 bases at V and 3 bases at J, with 15 bases between the two ends. Germline loops: CDR1 SGHRS, CDR2 YFSETQ.

The chain combines TRBV19 with TRBJ2-4, with 9 bases matching TRBD2. V lost 5 bases to trimming and J lost 4 bases; unmatched junction nucleotides: 3. This CDR3 region has 14 residues. In germline, CDR1 is LNHDA, CDR2 SQIVND (reference sequence). CDR3 DNA: TGTGCCAGTAGTCCAGCGGGAGGAAAAAACATTCAGTACTTC. It yields the protein CASSPAGGKNIQYF.

The J gene is TRBJ2-7, the V gene TRBV6-6, with D maybe TRBD1 (6 bases). The V and J ends lost 7 bases and 4 bases respectively, with 11 bases between them. Germline loops: CDR1 MNHNY, CDR2 SVGAGI (reference sequence). The CDR3 covers 12 residues. As DNA, the CDR3 is TGTGCCAGCACTAAACAGGGATACGAGCAGTACTTC. Protein sequence: CASTKQGYEQYF.

The chain couples TRBV2 to TRBJ1-2; TRBD1 matches 9 bases. The CDR3 sequence is 13 residues long. In germline, CDR1 is SNHLY, CDR2 FYNNEI. Unmatched junction bases numbered 4, after V lost 9 bases and J lost 2 bases. CDR3 in amino acids: CARRGTGNYGYTF. CDR3 DNA: TGTGCCAGGCGGGGGACAGGGAACTATGGCTACACCTTC.

The CDR3 protein is CASSTFGTVATDTQYF. In DNA, the CDR3 is TGTGCCAGTAGTACATTTGGGACAGTTGCCACAGATACGCAGTATTTT. The V call is TRBV19, the J call TRBJ2-3; 7 bases are shared with TRBD1. The germline V gene has CDR1 LNHDA and CDR2 SQIVND (reference sequence). V lost 4 bases to trimming and J lost 2 bases; unmatched junction nucleotides: 9. This CDR3 is 16 amino acids long.

This chain links TRBV4-2 with TRBJ2-7; TRBD2 aligns across 10 bases. The CDR3 has 18 amino acids. CDR1 is LGHNA, CDR2 YNFKEQ, per germline. Trimming cost V 1 base and J 1 base; bases outside gene matches: 10. The CDR3 loop is CASSQVGLAGDLSYEQYF. The CDR3 coding sequence is TGTGCCAGCAGCCAAGTAGGGCTAGCGGGAGATCTATCCTACGAGCAGTACTTC.

The chain combines TRBV7-8 with TRBJ2-1; maybe TRBD1 (5 bases). Germline CDR1 reads SGHVS; CDR2 reads FQNEAQ. The V gene lost 10 bases and the J gene lost 0 bases, with 10 bases spanning the gap. This CDR3 region has 13 residues. CDR3 loop: CATQGNSYNEQFF. CDR3 nucleotides: TGTGCCACTCAGGGTAACTCCTACAATGAGCAGTTCTTC.

The rearrangement uses TRBV27 and TRBJ2-5; possibly TRBD1 for D (5 bases). Deletions cut 6 bases from V and 3 bases from J, with 14 bases between. This CDR3 comprises 14 residues. Per germline, CDR1 MNHEY and CDR2 SMNVEV (reference sequence). The CDR3 loop is CASSQGSREETQYF. CDR3 DNA: TGTGCCAGCAGCCAAGGTTCCAGGGAAGAGACCCAGTACTTC.

The chain joins TRBV19 to TRBJ1-2; the match to TRBD1 covers 8 bases. The ends lost 5 bases at V and 4 bases at J; junction bases unmatched: 6. This CDR3 region has 14 residues. CDR1 LNHDA and CDR2 SQIVND come from the germline V gene (reference sequence). DNA for the CDR3: TGTGCCAGTAGTGAAACAGGGGGGGCCTATGGCTACACCTTC. Translated: CASSETGGAYGYTF. The complete variable domain, with remaining parts taken from reference TRBV19 and TRBJ1-2, reads DGGITQSPKYLFRKEGQNVTLSCEQNLNHDAMYWYRQDPGQGLRLIYYSQIVNDFQKGDIAEGYSVSREKKESFPLTVTSAQKNPTAFYLCASSETGGAYGYTFGSGTRLTVV.

The rearrangement links TRBV5-1 to TRBJ1-1; 11 bases agree with TRBD1. V lost 2 bases and J lost 3; bases outside the gene matches: 3. CDR1 SGHRS and CDR2 YFSETQ come from the germline V gene. This CDR3 is 15 amino acids long. CDR3 amino acids: CASSLAGQGDTEAFF. Written as DNA, the CDR3 is TGCGCCAGCAGCTTAGCGGGACAGGGGGACACTGAAGCTTTCTTT.

The J gene is TRBJ1-1, the V gene TRBV6-6; D gene ambiguous. Trimming took off 2 bases at V and 4 bases at J, with 5 bases between the two ends. Germline V gene sequence: CDR1 MNHNY, CDR2 SVGAGI (reference sequence). The CDR3 totals 12 residues. CDR3 region: CASSYAATEAFF. CDR3 coding DNA: TGTGCCAGCAGTTACGCAGCCACTGAAGCTTTCTTT.

This clone was detected once. The V call is TRBV11-2, the J call TRBJ1-1, with D hard to call. Trimming pared 0 bases from V and 1 base from J, leaving 3 bases between. Germline lookup yields CDR1 SGHAT and CDR2 FQNNGV. CDR3 length equals 13 residues. CDR3 DNA sequence: TGTGCCAGCAGCTTAGAATCGAACACTGAAGCTTTCTTT. This encodes CASSLESNTEAFF.